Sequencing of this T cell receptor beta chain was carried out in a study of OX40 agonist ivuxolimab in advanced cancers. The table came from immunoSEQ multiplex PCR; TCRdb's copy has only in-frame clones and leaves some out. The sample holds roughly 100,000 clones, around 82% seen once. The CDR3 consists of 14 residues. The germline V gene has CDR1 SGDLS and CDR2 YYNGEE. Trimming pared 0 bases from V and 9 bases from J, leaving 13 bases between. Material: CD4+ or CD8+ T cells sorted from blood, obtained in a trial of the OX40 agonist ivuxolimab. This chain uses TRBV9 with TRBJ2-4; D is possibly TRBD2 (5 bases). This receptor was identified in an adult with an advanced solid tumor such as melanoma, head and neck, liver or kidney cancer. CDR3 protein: CASSVASEEGIQYF. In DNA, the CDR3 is TGTGCCAGCAGCGTAGCTTCGGAGGAAGGCATTCAGTACTTC.